This is a list of T cell receptor beta chains from one sample in a study of PD-L1 blockade in urothelial cancer. Produced via immunoSEQ multiplex PCR; TCRdb's table is partial and in-frame only. The sample lists some 41,000 clones, more than 75% occurring once. The material was PBMCs, obtained around atezolizumab (anti-PD-L1) treatment. The receptors were sampled from a woman in her sixties or seventies with urothelial cancer. The CDR3 runs from the conserved cysteine through the conserved F or W. D genes are given only for firm matches. Rows may omit the clone size; those that give it use once, few, many or a size class.

TRBJ2-3	NA	TRBV18	NA	TGTGCCAGCTCACCCGACATGGGGGCTGGAGATACGCAGTATTTT	CASSPDMGAGDTQYF
TRBJ2-6	TRBD2	TRBV14	NA	TGTGCCAGCAGCCAAGATACTAGCGGGGTGAACTCTGGGGCCAACGTCCTGACTTTC	CASSQDTSGVNSGANVLTF
TRBJ2-5	NA	TRBV5-1	NA	TGCGCCAGCAGCTTCCAAGGGGCACAAGAGACCCAGTACTTC	CASSFQGAQETQYF
TRBJ1-1	NA	TRBV19	NA	TGTGCCAGTAGAACAGGGTGGGCTGAAGCTTTCTTT	CASRTGWAEAFF
TRBJ1-1	NA	TRBV14	NA	TGTGCCAGCAGCCAAGGAGGCGGGGTCACTGAAGCTTTCTTT	CASSQGGGVTEAFF
TRBJ2-7	NA	TRBV25-1	NA	TGTGCCAGCAGTGAATCGGGGAGGTACGAGCAGTACTTC	CASSESGRYEQYF
TRBJ2-1	TRBD2	TRBV11-3	NA	TGTGCCAGCAGCCCCGGAGCGGGAGGGCCCTACAATGAGCAGTTCTTC	CASSPGAGGPYNEQFF
TRBJ2-3	TRBD1	TRBV6-6	NA	TGTGCCAGCACCCAGGGGGTTAGCACAGATACGCAGTATTTT	CASTQGVSTDTQYF
TRBJ2-5	NA	TRBV7-2	NA	TGTGCCAGCAGCTTAGATACAGCGGGAGAGACCCAGTACTTC	CASSLDTAGETQYF
TRBJ1-4	TRBD1	TRBV4-1	once	TGCGCCAGCAGCCAATCTAACGGACAGGGTGAAAAACTGTTTTTT	CASSQSNGQGEKLFF
TRBJ1-4	TRBD1	TRBV6-5	NA	TGTGCCAGCAGTGTCGGGACAGGGAATTATGAAAAACTGTTTTTT	CASSVGTGNYEKLFF
TRBJ2-1	TRBD2	TRBV15	NA	TGTGCCACCAGCAGCGCTGGCGGTAGCGGGGGGGTCAATGAGCAGTTCTTC	CATSSAGGSGGVNEQFF
TRBJ1-4	TRBD1	TRBV28	NA	TGTGCCAGCAGTTTAGGGCCCGGGACAGGGATCAGGCTTGGTGAAAAACTGTTTTTT	CASSLGPGTGIRLGEKLFF
TRBJ1-1	NA	TRBV7-9	NA	TGTGCCAGCAGCTCGGGGGGAGCTGAAGCTTTCTTT	CASSSGGAEAFF
TRBJ2-1	TRBD2	TRBV7-9	NA	TGTGCCAGCAGTTCGACACTAGCGGGGGCATCCTACAATGAGCAGTTCTTC	CASSSTLAGASYNEQFF
TRBJ1-2	TRBD1	TRBV5-1	NA	TGCGCCAGCAGTCCCGACGGGGACAGCTCCAGCGGCTACACCTTC	CASSPDGDSSSGYTF
TRBJ2-7	TRBD2	TRBV5-4	NA	TGTGCCAGCAGCTTGGAAAGGGGACTAGCGCAGCAGTACTTC	CASSLERGLAQQYF
TRBJ2-7	TRBD1	TRBV14	NA	TGTGCCAGCAGCCAAGAAGGGGACAGTCGCGTGTACGAGCAGTACTTC	CASSQEGDSRVYEQYF
TRBJ2-2	TRBD2	TRBV7-8	NA	TGTGCCAGCAGCTTAGTTAGAGCGGGAGGTGACACCGGGGAGCTGTTTTTT	CASSLVRAGGDTGELFF
TRBJ2-1	TRBD2	TRBV4-1	NA	TGCGCCAGCAGCCCAGAAAGACTAGCGGGAGCCGAGGGGCAGTTCTTC	CASSPERLAGAEGQFF
TRBJ2-2	TRBD2	TRBV6-6	NA	TGTGCCAGCAGTACGGCTGGGGGGGGAGGCACCGGGGAGCTGTTTTTT	CASSTAGGGGTGELFF
TRBJ2-2	NA	TRBV2	NA	TGTGCCAGCCGCTGGACTGACGGAGCGGGGGAGCTGTTTTTT	CASRWTDGAGELFF
TRBJ2-3	NA	TRBV18	NA	TGTGCCAGCTCACCACCCGACTATATCACAGATACGCAGTATTTT	CASSPPDYITDTQYF
TRBJ2-5	NA	TRBV7-9	NA	TGTGCCAGCAGCTTATTCTCATGGAGGGAGACCCAGTACTTC	CASSLFSWRETQYF
TRBJ1-1	NA	TRBV10-3	once	TGTGCCATCAGTGAGCGCGCGTCTTCGGCTTTCTTT	CAISERASSAFF
TRBJ2-4	TRBD2	TRBV15	NA	TGTGCCACCAGCAGACAGGGCGGGGGGGCGACCAAAAACATTCAGTACTTC	CATSRQGGGATKNIQYF
TRBJ2-1	TRBD2	TRBV10-3	NA	TGTGCCATCAGTGCCGGGACTAGCGTTTACAATGAGCAGTTCTTC	CAISAGTSVYNEQFF
TRBJ2-7	NA	TRBV2	NA	TGTGCCAGCAGTGAGAGTCCGGCGGGGGAGCAGTACTTC	CASSESPAGEQYF
TRBJ2-7	TRBD2	TRBV4-3	NA	TGCGCCAGCAGCCAAGGACTAGCGGTTAGCTACGAGCAGTACTTC	CASSQGLAVSYEQYF
TRBJ1-5	NA	TRBV10-2	NA	TGCGCCAGCAGTGAGTCCTCGCAGTATAGCAATCAGCCCCAGCATTTT	CASSESSQYSNQPQHF
TRBJ2-3	TRBD2	TRBV4-1	NA	TGCGCCAGCAGCCAAGATAGGGAGCTAGCGGGACCTCCTAGCACAGATACGCAGTATTTT	CASSQDRELAGPPSTDTQYF
TRBJ2-1	TRBD2	TRBV4-1	NA	TGCGCCAGCAGCCAAGACGGGACTAGCTTGAATGAGCAGTTCTTC	CASSQDGTSLNEQFF
TRBJ2-1	TRBD1	TRBV7-2	NA	TGTGCCAGCAGCTCACCGATCCGGGACAGGTCTAACAATGAGCAGTTCTTC	CASSSPIRDRSNNEQFF